The 30 T cell receptor beta chains given below trace back to one sample, sequenced in a study of blood T cell repertoires in COVID-19. The method was immunoSEQ multiplex PCR; TCRdb's version includes in-frame clones alone and lacks a portion of them. The table includes hundreds of thousands of clones, approximately 84% detected once. Sequenced: PBMCs or T cells enriched from blood (not recorded which). These receptors were collected from a middle-aged woman with acute COVID-19.

The chain recombines TRBV30 with TRBJ2-2; TRBD2 matches 14 bases. The CDR3 extends over 19 amino acids. Germline V CDR1 and CDR2: GTSNPN, SVGIG (reference sequence). The V gene end was trimmed by 1 base and the J gene end by 0 bases; junction bases not matched to a gene: 7. The CDR3 region is CAWSAGTSGRLSNTGELFF. Written as DNA, the CDR3 is TGTGCCTGGAGTGCCGGGACTAGCGGGAGATTGTCGAACACCGGGGAGCTGTTTTTT. Full variable domain (rest looked up from reference TRBV30 and TRBJ2-2): SQTIHQWPATLVQPVGSPLSLECTVEGTSNPNLYWYRQAAGRGLQLLFYSVGIGQISSEVPQNLSASRPQDRQFILSSKKLLLSDSGFYLCAWSAGTSGRLSNTGELFFGEGSRLTVL.

J is TRBJ1-1 and V is TRBV10-3; tentative D call: TRBD1 (5 bases). The length of the CDR3 is 14 residues. Germline CDR1 reads ENHRY; CDR2 reads SYGVKD. V was shortened by 0 bases and J by 11 bases, with 16 bases between the two germline ends. DNA of the CDR3: TGTGCCATCAGTGAGTCGAAGGGCGACAGTCGTGCTTTCTTT. As protein: CAISESKGDSRAFF.

The chain combines TRBV5-1 with TRBJ2-3, with 8 bases aligning to TRBD2. CDR3 length equals 15 residues. V shed 2 bases and J 4 bases; nucleotides not matched to a gene: 6. Per the germline V gene, CDR1 is SGHRS and CDR2 is YFSETQ. The CDR3 reads CASSLRAGVPDTQYF. CDR3 in DNA: TGCGCCAGCAGCTTAAGAGCGGGAGTGCCAGATACGCAGTATTTT.

This clone has a handful of counts. V gene TRBV29-1 combines with J gene TRBJ1-2; maybe TRBD1 (5 bases). The CDR3 runs 13 residues. The V and J ends lost 4 bases and 0 bases respectively, with 9 bases between them. Germline-derived CDR1 and CDR2 are SQVTM and ANQGSEA. The CDR3 region is CSVGQLANYGYTF. In DNA form, the CDR3 reads TGCAGCGTTGGACAGTTAGCTAACTATGGCTACACCTTC.

The rearrangement uses TRBV19 and TRBJ2-6; the match to TRBD1 covers 8 bases. V shed 6 bases and J 4 bases; nucleotides not matched to a gene: 5. This CDR3 contains 15 residues. Germline V gene sequence: CDR1 LNHDA, CDR2 SQIVND (reference sequence). This CDR3 reads CASRDRAGGANVLTF. DNA of the CDR3: TGTGCCAGTAGGGACAGGGCTGGGGGGGCCAACGTCCTGACTTTC.

This sequence joins TRBV25-1 and TRBJ2-3, with 7 positions matching TRBD2. V lost 9 bases to trimming and J lost 0 bases; unmatched junction nucleotides: 9. The CDR3 runs to 15 residues. Germline lookup yields CDR1 MGHDK and CDR2 SYGVNS. The CDR3 coding sequence is TGTGCCAGTCGGGGAGCAGCGGGAAGCACAGATACGCAGTATTTT. Translated: CASRGAAGSTDTQYF.

The sample holds a few counts of this clone. CDR3 coding DNA: TGTGCCAGCAGTCCACAGGGAGGGGGCTACACCTTC. Translated: CASSPQGGGYTF. The rearrangement uses TRBV2 and TRBJ1-2; D possibly corresponds to TRBD1 (6 bases). The ends were cut back, 5 bases at V and 8 bases at J, with 12 bases in the middle. The CDR3 loop spans 12 amino acids. CDR1 is SNHLY, CDR2 FYNNEI, per germline.

V and J are TRBV5-1 and TRBJ2-6; perhaps TRBD2 as D (6 bases). There are 19 residues in the CDR3. Germline values: CDR1 SGHRS, CDR2 YFSETQ. V lost 0 bases, J lost 2 bases, and 18 bases lay in between. CDR3 coding DNA: TGCGCCAGCAGCTTGGGGGCGGGGCCCCCGACGGCTGGGGCCAACGTCCTGACTTTC. Translation: CASSLGAGPPTAGANVLTF.

This sequence joins TRBV3-1 (or the pseudogene TRBV3-2) and TRBJ1-1; D is uncertain. Germline V gives CDR1 LGHDT, CDR2 YNNKEL (reference sequence). The V end lost 1 base, the J end lost 4 bases, and 10 bases lay between the germline ends. CDR3 length: 14 residues. CDR3 in amino acids: CASSQAGGSTEAFF. CDR3 DNA sequence: TGTGCCAGCAGCCAAGCGGGAGGTAGCACTGAAGCTTTCTTT.

In this sample, this clone turned up once. The V call is TRBV2, the J call TRBJ2-1; D might be TRBD2 (6 bases). There are 16 residues in the CDR3. Germline CDR1 and CDR2: SNHLY and FYNNEI. The germline V and J ends were trimmed by 4 bases and 7 bases, with 20 bases remaining between them. The CDR3 spells CASSGHRELEVNEQFF. The CDR3 nucleotides are TGTGCCAGCAGTGGCCACCGGGAGTTAGAGGTGAATGAGCAGTTCTTC.

V and J are TRBV11-3 and TRBJ1-2; tentative D call: TRBD1 (5 bases). Germline V gene lookup returns CDR1 SGHNT and CDR2 YENEEA. The V end lost 5 bases, the J end lost 10 bases, and 17 bases lay between the germline ends. CDR3 length equals 13 residues. CDR3 nucleotide sequence: TGTGCCAGCAGCCTCGCCTCACAGGCCTTCTACACCTTC. It codes for CASSLASQAFYTF.

This chain links TRBV4-2 with TRBJ2-7, with a weak D call TRBD2 (6 bases). Deletions cut 11 bases from V and 4 bases from J, with 18 bases between. The CDR3 sequence is 13 residues long. CDR1 and CDR2 from the germline V gene are LGHNA and YNFKEQ. CDR3 DNA: TGTGCCGTGGGTAGAGGAGCGGGTTACGAGCAGTACTTC. It codes for CAVGRGAGYEQYF.

This chain links TRBV7-8 with TRBJ1-1, with 7 bases matching TRBD1. Looked up from germline, CDR1 is SGHVS and CDR2 is FQNEAQ. This CDR3 contains 16 residues. V was pared by 1 base and J by 4 bases, with 9 bases of the junction left unmatched. The CDR3 DNA reads TGTGCCAGCAGCTTAGGATTCAAGGGGGCGTCCACTGAAGCTTTCTTT. Protein sequence: CASSLGFKGASTEAFF.

The chain has TRBV18 and TRBJ1-2; D perhaps matches TRBD1 (6 bases). The CDR3 extends over 15 amino acids. Germline lookup yields CDR1 KGHSH and CDR2 LQKENI. With 5 bases removed from V and 4 bases from J, the gap between germline ends came to 17 bases. CDR3 protein: CASSRSGGAGYGYTF. CDR3 nucleotides: TGTGCCAGCTCAAGGAGTGGGGGCGCCGGCTATGGCTACACCTTC.

V and J are TRBV19 and TRBJ1-5, with TRBD1 matching over 9 bases. Germline CDR1 LNHDA, CDR2 SQIVND (reference sequence). Trimming cost V 10 bases and J 3 bases; bases outside gene matches: 10. The CDR3 runs 15 residues. The CDR3 region is CATGPRTGVNQPQHF. The DNA for the CDR3 is TGTGCCACCGGCCCCCGGACAGGGGTCAATCAGCCCCAGCATTTT.

The rearrangement uses TRBV18 and TRBJ2-1; 11 bases are a match to TRBD2. This CDR3 has 16 residues. The J segment lost 5 bases and the V segment lost 3 bases, leaving 6 bases of the junction unmatched. Germline CDR1 reads KGHSH; CDR2 reads LQKENI. The CDR3 spells CASSPQTSGTHNEQFF. In DNA form, the CDR3 reads TGTGCCAGCTCACCGCAGACTAGCGGGACCCACAATGAGCAGTTCTTC.

This clone was seen more than once but under ten times. The V call is TRBV13, the J call TRBJ2-1, with a tentative D call TRBD2 (6 bases). V lost 5 bases, J lost 2 bases, and 13 bases lay in between. The germline CDR1 and CDR2 sequences are PRHDT and FYEKMQ (reference sequence). This CDR3 spans 15 amino acids. The DNA of the CDR3 is TGTGCCAGCAGCGACTTCGGGGGTACCTACAATGAGCAGTTCTTC. This encodes CASSDFGGTYNEQFF. Full variable domain (outside the CDR3, taken from reference TRBV13 and TRBJ2-1): AAGVIQSPRHLIKEKRETATLKCYPIPRHDTVYWYQQGPGQDPQFLISFYEKMQSDKGSIPDRFSAQQFSDYHSELNMSSLELGDSALYFCASSDFGGTYNEQFFGPGTRLTVL.

V usage is TRBV2 and J usage is TRBJ2-7; 11 positions match TRBD2. Germline V CDR1 and CDR2: SNHLY, FYNNEI. The V gene end was trimmed by 8 bases and the J gene end by 3 bases; junction bases not matched to a gene: 3. The CDR3 consists of 13 residues. This CDR3 is CASLGTSGYEQYF. CDR3 sequence (DNA): TGTGCCAGCCTCGGGACTAGCGGCTACGAGCAGTACTTC.

In nucleotides, the CDR3 is TGTGCCAGCAGTCCCAATCTAGCGGGGAAGCTGTTTTTT. Translation: CASSPNLAGKLFF. The chain employs TRBV12-3 or TRBV12-4 and TRBJ2-2; TRBD2 matches at 9 bases. The junction had 7 bases not matched to a gene; V was cut back by 5 bases and J by 12 bases. This CDR3 spans 13 amino acids.

This CDR3 is CASSLSQQPQHF. The CDR3 DNA is TGTGCCAGCAGTTTATCACAGCAGCCCCAGCATTTT. The rearrangement uses TRBV12-3 or TRBV12-4 and TRBJ1-5; D uncertain. Trimming removed 2 bases from V and 7 bases from J, with 6 bases in between. The CDR3 sequence is 12 residues long.

The chain is built from TRBV11-2 and TRBJ2-1; the match to TRBD2 covers 14 bases. V shed 5 bases and J 7 bases; nucleotides not matched to a gene: 1. Germline CDR1 reads SGHAT; CDR2 reads FQNNGV. The CDR3 spans 14 residues. As DNA, the CDR3 is TGTGCCAGCAGCCGACTAGCGGGAGGGAATGAGCAGTTCTTC. Translation gives CASSRLAGGNEQFF.

The V gene is TRBV2, the J gene TRBJ2-1, with TRBD1 identical over 11 bases. V lost 10 bases and J lost 8; bases outside the gene matches: 10. This CDR3 is built from 14 residues. CDR1 and CDR2 (germline): SNHLY, FYNNEI. CDR3 protein: CATTGTGGRDEQFF. The CDR3 DNA reads TGTGCCACCACCGGGACAGGGGGTAGGGATGAGCAGTTCTTC.

The chain carries TRBV10-3 and TRBJ2-7, with 7 nucleotides matching TRBD1. There are 14 residues in the CDR3. Germline V gene sequence: CDR1 ENHRY, CDR2 SYGVKD. J gave up 5 bases and V 2 bases, and 6 bases lay outside the gene matches. CDR3 protein: CAISELDRVNEQYF. CDR3 nucleotide sequence: TGTGCCATCAGTGAGCTCGACAGGGTTAACGAGCAGTACTTC.

This sequence joins TRBV6-5 and TRBJ1-1; TRBD1 agrees at 7 bases. Trimming removed 6 bases from V and 5 bases from J; junction bases left unmatched: 9. Germline V gene sequence: CDR1 MNHEY, CDR2 SVGAGI. The CDR3 runs to 14 residues. CDR3 in DNA: TGTGCCAGCAGGTCTCAGGGGGATCGTACTGAAGCTTTCTTT. Its protein is CASRSQGDRTEAFF.

The CDR3 bases are TGCGCCAGCAGCCAAGTGGGGACAGGAGGAAGCTACACCTTC. This translates into CASSQVGTGGSYTF. This sequence joins TRBV4-1 and TRBJ1-2; 8 nucleotides line up with TRBD1. Germline V lookup: CDR1 MGHRA, CDR2 YSYEKL. This CDR3 is 14 amino acids long. V dropped 1 base and J dropped 9; count of bases not matched to a gene: 7.

As concerns this clone: One junction end disagrees with the germline gene, perhaps due to a read error. Other DNA sequences from this sample encode an identical CDR3 as well. The chain has TRBV14 and TRBJ2-1; 10 bases are a match to TRBD2. The CDR3 has 17 residues. Germline-derived CDR1 and CDR2 are SGHDN and FVKESK. This CDR3 reads CASSQEQLAGIDDEQFF. The CDR3 region has the DNA TGTGCCAGCAGCCAAGAACAACTAGCGGGAATCGACGATGAGCAATTCTTC.

The CDR3 here is CASSPQGNSGNTIYF. CDR3 coding DNA: TGTGCCAGCAGCCCACAGGGTAACTCTGGAAACACCATATATTTT. This sequence joins TRBV7-9 and TRBJ1-3, with D perhaps matching TRBD1 (6 bases). Germline loops: CDR1 SEHNR, CDR2 FQNEAQ (reference sequence). The CDR3 runs to 15 residues. V gave up 5 bases and J gave up 0 bases, with 11 bases separating them.

The chain recombines TRBV5-1 with TRBJ2-5; D is possibly TRBD1 (6 bases). CDR3 length: 17 amino acids. Germline V gives CDR1 SGHRS, CDR2 YFSETQ. Trimming stripped 4 bases from V and 4 bases from J, with 23 bases between. CDR3 region: CASSQQGPREIGETQYF. In DNA form, the CDR3 reads TGCGCCAGCAGCCAACAGGGCCCCCGGGAAATAGGAGAGACCCAGTACTTC. The whole variable domain, remainder taken from reference TRBV5-1 and TRBJ2-5, is KAGVTQTPRYLIKTRGQQVTLSCSPISGHRSVSWYQQTPGQGLQFLFEYFSETQRNKGNFPGRFSGRQFSNSRSEMNVSTLELGDSALYLCASSQQGPREIGETQYFGPGTRLLVL.

This clone was observed a single time. The V gene is TRBV12-5, the J gene TRBJ1-1; unclear D gene. Trimming cost V 6 bases and J 1 base, with 3 bases left between them. Germline V gene data show CDR1 as LGHNT and CDR2 as FRNRAP. The CDR3 extends over 11 amino acids. The CDR3: CASGQNTEAFF. DNA of the CDR3: TGTGCTAGTGGCCAGAACACTGAAGCTTTCTTT.

V usage is TRBV7-9 and J usage is TRBJ2-3, with TRBD2 identical over 8 bases. The germline V gene encodes CDR1 SEHNR and CDR2 FQNEAQ (reference sequence). Germline trimming cut 5 bases from V and 4 bases from J; bases unmatched to any gene: 5. CDR3 length: 14 residues. The CDR3 reads CASSHGGGPDTQYF. CDR3 coding DNA: TGTGCCAGCAGCCACGGGGGGGGGCCAGATACGCAGTATTTT.